A single sample is the source of the 2 T cell receptor beta chains below, sequenced in a study of T cells in Graves' hyperthyroidism and ophthalmopathy. RNA transcripts yielded amplified TCR beta CDR3 regions. The HTBI primer set drove a first-round RT-PCR of the TCR CDR3. TCRdb processed the multiplex PCR reads anew with MiXCR; each CDR3 protein has one entry. The sample lists about 580,000 distinct CDR3 sequences, approximately 14% occurring once. The material sequenced was blood. Receptors were obtained from a woman in her thirties with Graves' hyperthyroidism that later progressed to Graves' ophthalmopathy.

Only a few counts were recorded for this clonotype. The chain uses TRBV19 and TRBJ1-5; no firm D call. Germline loops: CDR1 LNHDA, CDR2 SQIVND (reference sequence). V shed 3 bases and J shed 6 bases, with 9 bases lying between them. This CDR3 region has 13 residues. The DNA of the CDR3 is TGTGCCAGTAGTATTCAACGGGGTCAGCCCCAGCATTTT. Protein product: CASSIQRGQPQHF.

On this clonotype itself: This may be a read error: a much more frequent sequence differs by one nucleotide. This is likely a read error, given that the CDR3 carries no conserved phenylalanine or tryptophan at its end. The V call is TRBV5-1, the J call TRBJ2-5; no firm D call. The germline V gene encodes CDR1 SGHRS and CDR2 YFSETQ. V lost 6 bases to trimming and J lost 0 bases, with 9 bases between them. This CDR3 contains 13 residues. The CDR3 is CASNHGYQETQYL. Here the CDR3 DNA reads TGCGCCAGCAACCACGGATACCAAGAGACCCAGTACCTC.